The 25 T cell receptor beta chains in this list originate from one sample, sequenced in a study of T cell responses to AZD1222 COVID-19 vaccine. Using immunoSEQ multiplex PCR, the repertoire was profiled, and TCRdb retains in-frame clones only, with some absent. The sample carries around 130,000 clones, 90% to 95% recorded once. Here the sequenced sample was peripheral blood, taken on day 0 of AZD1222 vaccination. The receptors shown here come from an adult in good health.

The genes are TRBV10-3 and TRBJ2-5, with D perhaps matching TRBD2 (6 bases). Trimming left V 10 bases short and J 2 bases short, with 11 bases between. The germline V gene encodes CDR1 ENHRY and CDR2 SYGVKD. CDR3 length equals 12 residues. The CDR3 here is CASGGRQETQYF. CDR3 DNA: TGTGCCAGTGGGGGGAGACAAGAGACCCAGTACTTC.

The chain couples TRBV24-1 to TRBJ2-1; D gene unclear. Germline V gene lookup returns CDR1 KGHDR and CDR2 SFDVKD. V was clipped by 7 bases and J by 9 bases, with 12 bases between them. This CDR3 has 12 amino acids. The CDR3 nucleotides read TGTGCCACCAGCCCCGGCAGCAGTGAGCAGTTCTTC. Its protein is CATSPGSSEQFF.

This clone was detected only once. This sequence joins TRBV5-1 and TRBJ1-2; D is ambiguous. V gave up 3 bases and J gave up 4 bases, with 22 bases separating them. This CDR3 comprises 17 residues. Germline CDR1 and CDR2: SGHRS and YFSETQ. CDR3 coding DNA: TGCGCCAGCAGCTATGCTCCCACCGCCATCAACCTCTATGGCTACACCTTC. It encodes CASSYAPTAINLYGYTF.

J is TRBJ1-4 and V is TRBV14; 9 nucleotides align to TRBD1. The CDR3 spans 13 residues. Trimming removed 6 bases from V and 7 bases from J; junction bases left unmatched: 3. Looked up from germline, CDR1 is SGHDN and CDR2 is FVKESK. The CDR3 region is CASRRQGGEKLFF. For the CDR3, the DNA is TGTGCCAGCAGGAGACAGGGGGGTGAAAAACTGTTTTTT.

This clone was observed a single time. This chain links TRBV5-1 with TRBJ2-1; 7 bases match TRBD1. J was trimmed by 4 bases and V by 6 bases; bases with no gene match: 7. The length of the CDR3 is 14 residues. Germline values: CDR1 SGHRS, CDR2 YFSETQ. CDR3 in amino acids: CASKGSGGYNEQFF. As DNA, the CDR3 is TGCGCCAGCAAGGGGTCAGGGGGATACAATGAGCAGTTCTTC.

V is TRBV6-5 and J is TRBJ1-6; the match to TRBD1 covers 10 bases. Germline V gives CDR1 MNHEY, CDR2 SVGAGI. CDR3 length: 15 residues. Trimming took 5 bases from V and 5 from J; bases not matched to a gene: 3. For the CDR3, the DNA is TGTGCCAGCAGTACCGGGACAGGGGATAATTCACCCCTCCACTTT. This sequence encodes CASSTGTGDNSPLHF.

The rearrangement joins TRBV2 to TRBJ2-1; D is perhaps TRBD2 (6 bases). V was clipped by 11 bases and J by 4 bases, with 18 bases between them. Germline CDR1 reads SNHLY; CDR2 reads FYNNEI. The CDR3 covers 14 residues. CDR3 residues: CAGATGSRYNEQFF. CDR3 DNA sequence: TGTGCCGGAGCCACCGGGAGTCGTTACAATGAGCAGTTCTTC.

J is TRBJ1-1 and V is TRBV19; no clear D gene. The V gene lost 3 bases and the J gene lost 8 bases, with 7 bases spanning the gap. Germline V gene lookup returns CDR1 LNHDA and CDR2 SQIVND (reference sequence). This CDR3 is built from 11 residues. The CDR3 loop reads CASSMGWEAFF. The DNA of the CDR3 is TGTGCCAGTAGTATGGGCTGGGAAGCTTTCTTT.

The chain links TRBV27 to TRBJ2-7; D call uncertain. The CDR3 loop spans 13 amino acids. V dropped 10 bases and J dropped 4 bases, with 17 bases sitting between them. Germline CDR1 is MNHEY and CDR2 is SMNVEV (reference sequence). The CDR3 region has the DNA TGTGCCACCCGGCGGCAAGATAATTACGAGCAGTACTTC. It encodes CATRRQDNYEQYF.

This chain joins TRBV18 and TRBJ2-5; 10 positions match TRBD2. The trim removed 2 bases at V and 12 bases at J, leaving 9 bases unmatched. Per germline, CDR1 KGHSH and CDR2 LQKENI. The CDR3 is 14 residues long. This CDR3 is CASSPSGLAGAKYF. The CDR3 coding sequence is TGTGCCAGCTCACCATCGGGGCTAGCGGGGGCAAAGTACTTC.

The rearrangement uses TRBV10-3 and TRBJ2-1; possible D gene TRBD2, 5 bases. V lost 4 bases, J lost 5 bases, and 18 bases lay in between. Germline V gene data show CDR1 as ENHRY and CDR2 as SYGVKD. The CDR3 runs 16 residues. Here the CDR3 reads CAISVRRLAADNEQFF. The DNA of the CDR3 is TGTGCCATCAGTGTAAGGCGTCTAGCTGCCGACAATGAGCAGTTCTTC.

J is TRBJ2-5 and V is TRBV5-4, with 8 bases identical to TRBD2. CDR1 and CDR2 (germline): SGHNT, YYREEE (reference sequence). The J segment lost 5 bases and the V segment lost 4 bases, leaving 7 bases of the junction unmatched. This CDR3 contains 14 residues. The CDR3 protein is CASSREGLEETQYF. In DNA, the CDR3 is TGTGCCAGCAGCCGGGAGGGGCTAGAGGAGACCCAGTACTTC.

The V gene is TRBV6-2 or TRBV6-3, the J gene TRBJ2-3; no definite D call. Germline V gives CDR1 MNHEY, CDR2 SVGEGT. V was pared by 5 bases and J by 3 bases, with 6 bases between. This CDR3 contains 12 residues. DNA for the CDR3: TGTGCCAGCAGTACGGTAACAGATACGCAGTATTTT. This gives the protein CASSTVTDTQYF.

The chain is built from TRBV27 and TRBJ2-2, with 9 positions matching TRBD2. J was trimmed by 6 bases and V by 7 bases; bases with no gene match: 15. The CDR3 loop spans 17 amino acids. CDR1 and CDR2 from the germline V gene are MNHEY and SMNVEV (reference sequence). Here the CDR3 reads CASMTPPLAGVSGELFF. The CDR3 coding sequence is TGTGCCAGCATGACCCCCCCGTTAGCGGGAGTTTCCGGGGAGCTGTTTTTT.

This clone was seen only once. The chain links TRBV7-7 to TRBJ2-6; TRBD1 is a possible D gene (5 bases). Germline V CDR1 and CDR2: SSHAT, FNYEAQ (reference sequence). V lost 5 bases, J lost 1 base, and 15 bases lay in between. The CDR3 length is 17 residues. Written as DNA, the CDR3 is TGTGCCAGCAGCCGGACGTGGGGCGGATCTGGGGCCAACGTCCTGACTTTC. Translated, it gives CASSRTWGGSGANVLTF.

The CDR3 loop is CAISERAGGQPQHF. CDR3 sequence (DNA): TGTGCCATCAGTGAGAGGGCAGGGGGTCAGCCCCAGCATTTT. This rearrangement joins TRBV10-3 to TRBJ1-5, with 7 positions matching TRBD1. The CDR3 is 14 residues long. Germline assignment: CDR1 ENHRY and CDR2 SYGVKD. With 2 bases clipped from V and 6 bases from J, the junction kept 4 bases outside the gene matches.

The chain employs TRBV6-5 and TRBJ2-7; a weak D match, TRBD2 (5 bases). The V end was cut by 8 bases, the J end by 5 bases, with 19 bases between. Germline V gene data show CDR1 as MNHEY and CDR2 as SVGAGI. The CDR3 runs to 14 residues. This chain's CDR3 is CASSLDSLLNEQYF. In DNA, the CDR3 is TGTGCCAGCTCCTTGGACTCCCTTCTGAACGAGCAGTACTTC.

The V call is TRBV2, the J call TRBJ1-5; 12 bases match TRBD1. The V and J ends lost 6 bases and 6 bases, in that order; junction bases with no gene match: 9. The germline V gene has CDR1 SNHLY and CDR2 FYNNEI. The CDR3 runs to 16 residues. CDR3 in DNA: TGTGCCAGCAGCGCCGGGGGACAGGGGGCAAGTCAGCCCCAGCATTTT. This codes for CASSAGGQGASQPQHF.

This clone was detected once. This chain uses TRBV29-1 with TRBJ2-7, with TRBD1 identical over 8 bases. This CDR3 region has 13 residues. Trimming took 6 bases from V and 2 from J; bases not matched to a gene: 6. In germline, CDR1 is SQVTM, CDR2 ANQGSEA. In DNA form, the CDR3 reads TGCAGCGTCCGGACAGGGCTGACCTACGAGCAGTACTTC. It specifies CSVRTGLTYEQYF.

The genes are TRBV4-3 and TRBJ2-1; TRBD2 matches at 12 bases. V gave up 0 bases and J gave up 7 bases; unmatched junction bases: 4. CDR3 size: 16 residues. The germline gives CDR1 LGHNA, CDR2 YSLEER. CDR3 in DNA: TGCGCCAGCAGCCAAGATGAACTAGCGGGAGGAAATGAGCAGTTCTTC. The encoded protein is CASSQDELAGGNEQFF.

CDR3 protein: CASKAPGGDIDGYTF. The DNA of the CDR3 is TGTGCCAGTAAGGCCCCGGGGGGCGATATTGATGGCTACACCTTC. The rearrangement links TRBV19 to TRBJ1-2; D may be TRBD1 (6 bases). V was trimmed by 7 bases and J by 6 bases, leaving 21 bases between them. Germline CDR1 and CDR2: LNHDA and SQIVND (reference sequence). This CDR3 comprises 15 residues.

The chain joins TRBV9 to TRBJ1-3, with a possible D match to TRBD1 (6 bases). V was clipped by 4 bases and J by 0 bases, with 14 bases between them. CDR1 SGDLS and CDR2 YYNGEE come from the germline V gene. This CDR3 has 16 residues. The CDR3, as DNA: TGTGCCAGCAGCCTTACAGGGTGGATCTCTGGAAACACCATATATTTT. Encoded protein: CASSLTGWISGNTIYF.

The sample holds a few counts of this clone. The CDR3: CASSSGTNYGYTF. The CDR3 bases are TGTGCCAGTAGTAGCGGGACTAACTATGGCTACACCTTC. The V and J genes are TRBV19 and TRBJ1-2; the D is unclear. Germline V lookup: CDR1 LNHDA, CDR2 SQIVND (reference sequence). Trimming shortened V by 4 bases and J by 0 bases, and 6 bases separated the two germline ends. This CDR3 has 13 amino acids.

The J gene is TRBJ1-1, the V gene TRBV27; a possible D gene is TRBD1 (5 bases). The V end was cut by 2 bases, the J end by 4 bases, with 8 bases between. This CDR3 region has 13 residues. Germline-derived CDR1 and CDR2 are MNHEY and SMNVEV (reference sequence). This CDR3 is CASSLAGGTEAFF. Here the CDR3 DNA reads TGTGCCAGCAGTTTAGCGGGGGGCACTGAAGCTTTCTTT.

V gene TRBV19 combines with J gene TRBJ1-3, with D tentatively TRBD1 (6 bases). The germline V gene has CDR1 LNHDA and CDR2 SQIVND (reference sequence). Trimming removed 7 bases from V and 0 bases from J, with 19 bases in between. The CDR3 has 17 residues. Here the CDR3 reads CASIRSGTPSSGNTIYF. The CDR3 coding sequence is TGTGCCAGTATCCGGTCCGGGACACCCTCCTCTGGAAACACCATATATTTT.